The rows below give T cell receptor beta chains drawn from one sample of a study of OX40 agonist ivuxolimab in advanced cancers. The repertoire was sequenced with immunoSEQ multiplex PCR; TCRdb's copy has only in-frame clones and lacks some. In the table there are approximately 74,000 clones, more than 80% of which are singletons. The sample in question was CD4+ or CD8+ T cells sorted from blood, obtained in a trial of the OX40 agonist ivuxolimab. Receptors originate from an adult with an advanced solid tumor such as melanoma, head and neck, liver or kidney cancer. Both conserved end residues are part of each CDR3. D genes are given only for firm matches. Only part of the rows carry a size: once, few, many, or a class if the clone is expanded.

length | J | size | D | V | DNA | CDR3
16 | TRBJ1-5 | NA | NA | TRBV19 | TGTGCCAGTAGTATTAGGAGGGGTAGCGGCAATCAGCCCCAGCATTTT | CASSIRRGSGNQPQHF
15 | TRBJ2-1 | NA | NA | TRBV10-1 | TGCGCCAGCAGTATAGCGAGGAGCTCCTACAATGAGCAGTTCTTC | CASSIARSSYNEQFF
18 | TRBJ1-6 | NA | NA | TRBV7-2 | TGTGCCAGCAGCTTAGGAATCTCCGGGACAACTGGTAATTCACCCCTCCACTTT | CASSLGISGTTGNSPLHF
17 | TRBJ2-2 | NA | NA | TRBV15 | TGTGCCACCAGCAGAGATACTGGACCCCTGAACACCGGGGAGCTGTTTTTT | CATSRDTGPLNTGELFF
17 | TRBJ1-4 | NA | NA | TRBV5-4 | TGTGCCAGCAGCTTGGATCCGTCAGGGGCCCTCGAGGAAAAACTGTTTTTT | CASSLDPSGALEEKLFF
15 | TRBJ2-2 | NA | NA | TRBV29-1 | TGCAGCGTTCGGAGTTCGTTCGAAGGAAGGGGGGAGCTGTTTTTT | CSVRSSFEGRGELFF
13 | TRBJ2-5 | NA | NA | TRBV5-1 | TGCGCCAGCAGCTTCATGGGCCAAGAGACCCAGTACTTC | CASSFMGQETQYF
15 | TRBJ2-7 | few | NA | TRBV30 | TGTGCCTGGAGTGTTCTGACTCTCGGGAACTACGAGCAGTACTTC | CAWSVLTLGNYEQYF
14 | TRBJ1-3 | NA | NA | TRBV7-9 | TGTGCCAGCAGACGGGACGCCTCTGGAAACACCATATATTTT | CASRRDASGNTIYF
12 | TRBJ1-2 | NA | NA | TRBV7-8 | TGTGCCAGCAGCTTATTGGGGGATGGCTACACCTTC | CASSLLGDGYTF
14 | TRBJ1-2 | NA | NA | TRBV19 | TGTGCCAGTGCCCCCTCCCAAACATACTATGGCTACACCTTC | CASAPSQTYYGYTF
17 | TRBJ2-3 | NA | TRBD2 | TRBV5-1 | TGCGCCAGCAGCTTGTATGCTAGCGGGGGGAACACAGATACGCAGTATTTT | CASSLYASGGNTDTQYF
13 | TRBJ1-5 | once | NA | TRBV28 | TGTGCCAGCAGCCAGGGTGGGGATCAGCCCCAGCATTTT | CASSQGGDQPQHF
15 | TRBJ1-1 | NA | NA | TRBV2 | TGTGCCAGCAAGGGGACAACGCGAGGGAACACTGAAGCTTTCTTT | CASKGTTRGNTEAFF
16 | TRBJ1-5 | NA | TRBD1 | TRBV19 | TGTGCCAGTAGTATAGTAGGGACAGGGGGTATGCAGCCCCAGCATTTT | CASSIVGTGGMQPQHF
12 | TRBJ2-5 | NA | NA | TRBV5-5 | TGTGCCAGCAGCTTGAATTTAGAGACCCAGTACTTC | CASSLNLETQYF